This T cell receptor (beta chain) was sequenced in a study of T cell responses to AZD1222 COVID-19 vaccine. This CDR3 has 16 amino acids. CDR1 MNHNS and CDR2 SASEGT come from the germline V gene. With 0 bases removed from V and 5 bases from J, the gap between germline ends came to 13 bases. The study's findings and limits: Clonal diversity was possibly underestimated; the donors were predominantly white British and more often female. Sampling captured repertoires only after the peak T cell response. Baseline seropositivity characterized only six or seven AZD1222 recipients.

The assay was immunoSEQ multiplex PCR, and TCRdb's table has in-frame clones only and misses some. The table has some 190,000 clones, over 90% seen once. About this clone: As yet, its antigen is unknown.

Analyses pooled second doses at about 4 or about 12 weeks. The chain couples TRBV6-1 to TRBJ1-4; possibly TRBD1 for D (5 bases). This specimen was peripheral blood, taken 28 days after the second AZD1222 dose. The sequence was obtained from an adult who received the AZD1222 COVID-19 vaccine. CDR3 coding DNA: TGTGCCAGCAGTGAAGCGTTTGGGGGGGAAAATGAAAAACTGTTTTTT. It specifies CASSEAFGGENEKLFF.